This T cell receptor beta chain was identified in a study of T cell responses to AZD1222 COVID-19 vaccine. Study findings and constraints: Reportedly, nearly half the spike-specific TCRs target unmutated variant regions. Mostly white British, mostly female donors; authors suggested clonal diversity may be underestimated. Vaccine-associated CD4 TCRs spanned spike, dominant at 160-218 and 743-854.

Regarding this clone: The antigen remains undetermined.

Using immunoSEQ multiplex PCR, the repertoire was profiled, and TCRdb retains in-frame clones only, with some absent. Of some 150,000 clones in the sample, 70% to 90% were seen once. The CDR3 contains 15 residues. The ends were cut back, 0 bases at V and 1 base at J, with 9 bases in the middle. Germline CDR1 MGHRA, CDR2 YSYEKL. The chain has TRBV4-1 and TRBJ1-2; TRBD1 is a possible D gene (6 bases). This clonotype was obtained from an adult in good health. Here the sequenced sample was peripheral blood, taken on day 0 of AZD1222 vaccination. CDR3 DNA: TGCGCCAGCAGCCAAGAGGACAGCCTTAACTATGGCTACACCTTC. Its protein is CASSQEDSLNYGYTF.